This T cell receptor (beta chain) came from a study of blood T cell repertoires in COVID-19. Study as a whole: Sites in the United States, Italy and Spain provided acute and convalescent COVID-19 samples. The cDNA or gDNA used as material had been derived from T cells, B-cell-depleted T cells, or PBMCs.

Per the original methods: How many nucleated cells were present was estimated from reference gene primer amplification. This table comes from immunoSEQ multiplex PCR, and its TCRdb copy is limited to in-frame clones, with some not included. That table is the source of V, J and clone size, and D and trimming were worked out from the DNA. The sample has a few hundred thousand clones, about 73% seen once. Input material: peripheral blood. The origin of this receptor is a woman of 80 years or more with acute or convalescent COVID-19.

The CDR3 DNA follows: TGTGCCAGCAGCTCGCCCGGACAGGCTAATGAAAAACTGTTTTTT. Translation: CASSSPGQANEKLFF. This chain uses TRBV5-4 with TRBJ1-4; 7 positions agree with TRBD1. CDR3 length: 15 amino acids. Germline values: CDR1 SGHNT, CDR2 YYREEE (reference sequence). Trimming cost V 3 bases and J 3 bases; bases outside gene matches: 5.